This is a list of T cell receptor beta chains from one sample in a study. TCRdb called the 5' RACE reads again in MiXCR, with one record for every CDR3 protein. The sample lists about 9,000 distinct CDR3 sequences; around 42% were seen once. Sequenced input: Tregs sorted from a lymph node. The receptors come from a female donor with breast cancer. Both conserved end residues are part of each CDR3.

v_call | cdr3_aa
TRBV28 | CASSITPPHEQYF
TRBV7-9 | CASSLAGQGQTQYF
TRBV5-1 | CASSPAPSEAYEQYF
TRBV5-1 | CASSVEAGKANEQFF
TRBV29-1 | CSGTPGQGGNEQFF
TRBV6-5 | CASSYSYPRWNQPQHF
TRBV20-1 | CSAPLGIAGADYEQYF
TRBV13 | CASRVQGLETQYF
TRBV5-6 | CASSHRENSYNEQFF
TRBV4-2 | CASSQGFGGLGNTEAFF
TRBV24-1 | CATSEQGFYEQFF
TRBV7-8 | CASSLARSPPGAQHF
TRBV30 | CGCSAGGAEQPQHF
TRBV5-4 | CASSSGQGISTDTQYF
TRBV18 | CASSPLRVQVNYNEQFF
TRBV5-1 | CASIDLGGQETQYF
TRBV7-9 | CASSTTGEHDNEQFF
TRBV28 | CATSTASTYEQYF
TRBV7-6 | CASSSGQTGYEQYF
TRBV7-3 | CASSLGGQETQYF
TRBV20-1 | CSARDPVRGSYQETQYF
TRBV4-1 | CASSQGTAYYGYTF
TRBV6-6 | CASSYGTEAFF
TRBV27 | CASSLSGGENQPQHF
TRBV9 | CASSTPGEVELFF
TRBV20-1 | CSARDQRDTYEQYF
TRBV7-3 | CASSLEGSGEQYF
TRBV28 | CASSLTGTGNYEQYF
TRBV12-3/TRBV12-4 | CASSSDREQAETQYF
TRBV6-5 | CASSSPGTGAEQYF
TRBV6-5 | CASSYSPPPGEKLFF
TRBV9 | CASSPPGAPQPQHF
TRBV6-5 | CASARYNEQFF
TRBV6-5 | CASNPYQGGETQYF
TRBV9 | CASSASVGEQYF
TRBV9 | CASSVGGTGGEYGYTF
TRBV7-9 | CASSYGTSGDNEQFF
TRBV20-1 | CSAIRGGETQYF
TRBV29-1 | CSGRGQNQETQYF
TRBV6-1 | CATLFGRGLTGELFF
TRBV15 | CATSRQDTGGTEAFF
TRBV7-6 | CASSSDRGTEAFF
TRBV5-1 | CASSLDRGQTYEQYF
TRBV29-1 | CSAGDTGELFF
TRBV19 | CAEGRSNTEAFF
TRBV5-1 | CASSLWGAENEKLFF
TRBV12-3/TRBV12-4 | CASSHDRGESGYTF
TRBV6-5 | CASTGALTGANVLTF
TRBV20-1 | CSAREGANTEAFF
TRBV5-1 | CASSSGSGPYEQYF
TRBV20-1 | CSARIPYPGLGVETQYF
TRBV12-3/TRBV12-4 | CASSPPGLAYEQYF
TRBV29-1 | CSASDREEGVQFF
TRBV27 | CASSYPRGHGYTF
TRBV29-1 | CSVETENTGELFF